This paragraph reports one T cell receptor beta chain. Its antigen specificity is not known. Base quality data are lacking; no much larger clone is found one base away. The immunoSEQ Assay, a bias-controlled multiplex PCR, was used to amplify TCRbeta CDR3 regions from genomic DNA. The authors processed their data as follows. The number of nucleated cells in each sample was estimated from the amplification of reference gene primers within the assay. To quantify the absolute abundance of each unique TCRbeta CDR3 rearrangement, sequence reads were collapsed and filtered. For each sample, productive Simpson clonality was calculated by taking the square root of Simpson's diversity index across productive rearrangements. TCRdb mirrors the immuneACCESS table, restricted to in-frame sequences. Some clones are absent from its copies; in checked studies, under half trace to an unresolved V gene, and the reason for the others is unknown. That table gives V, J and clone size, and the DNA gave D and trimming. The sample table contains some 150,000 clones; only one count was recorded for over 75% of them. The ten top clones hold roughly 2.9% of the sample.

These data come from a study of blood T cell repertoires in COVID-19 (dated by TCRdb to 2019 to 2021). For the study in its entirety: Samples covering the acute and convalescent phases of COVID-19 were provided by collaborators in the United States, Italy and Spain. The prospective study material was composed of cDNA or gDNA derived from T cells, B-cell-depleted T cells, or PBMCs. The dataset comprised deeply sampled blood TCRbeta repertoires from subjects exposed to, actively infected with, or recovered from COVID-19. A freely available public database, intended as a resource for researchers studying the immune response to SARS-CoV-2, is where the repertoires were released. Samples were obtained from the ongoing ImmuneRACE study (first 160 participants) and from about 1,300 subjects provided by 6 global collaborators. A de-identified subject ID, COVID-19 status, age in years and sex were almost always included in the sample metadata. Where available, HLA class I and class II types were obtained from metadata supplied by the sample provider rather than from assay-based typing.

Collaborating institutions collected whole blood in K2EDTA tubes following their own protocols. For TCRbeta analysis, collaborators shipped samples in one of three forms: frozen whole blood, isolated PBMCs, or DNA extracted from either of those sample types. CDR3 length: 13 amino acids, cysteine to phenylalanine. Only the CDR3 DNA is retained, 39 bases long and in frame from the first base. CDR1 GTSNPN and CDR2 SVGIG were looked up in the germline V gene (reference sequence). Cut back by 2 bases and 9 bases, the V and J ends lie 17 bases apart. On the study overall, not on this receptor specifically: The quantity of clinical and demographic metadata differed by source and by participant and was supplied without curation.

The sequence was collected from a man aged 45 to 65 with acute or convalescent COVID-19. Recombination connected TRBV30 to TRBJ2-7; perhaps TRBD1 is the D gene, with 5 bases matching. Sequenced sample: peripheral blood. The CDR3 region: CAWSSQGRVAQYF. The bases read TGTGCCTGGAGTAGTCAGGGCAGGGTCGCGCAGTACTTC.